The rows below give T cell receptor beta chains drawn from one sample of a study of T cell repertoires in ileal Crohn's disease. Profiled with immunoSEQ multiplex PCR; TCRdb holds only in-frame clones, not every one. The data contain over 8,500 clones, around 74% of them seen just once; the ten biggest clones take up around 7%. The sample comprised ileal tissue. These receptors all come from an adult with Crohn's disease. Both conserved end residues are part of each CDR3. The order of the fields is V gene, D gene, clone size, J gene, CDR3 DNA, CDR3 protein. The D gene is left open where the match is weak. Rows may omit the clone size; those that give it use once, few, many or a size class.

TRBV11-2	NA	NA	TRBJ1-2	TGTGCCAGCAGCCAAGACCGGGGGTATGGCTACACCTTC	CASSQDRGYGYTF
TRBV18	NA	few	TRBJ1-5	TGTGCCAGCTCACCAAAACAGTCTAATCAGCCCCAGCATTTT	CASSPKQSNQPQHF
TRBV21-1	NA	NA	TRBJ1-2	TGTGCCAGCAGGGACAGGCGATCCTATGGCTACACCTTC	CASRDRRSYGYTF
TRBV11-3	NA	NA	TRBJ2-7	TGTGCCAGCAGCTTAGGGGCAGGCCTCTCCTACGAGCAGTACTTC	CASSLGAGLSYEQYF
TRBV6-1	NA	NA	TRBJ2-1	TGTGCCAGCAGTCCCAGCGGGCCCAATGAGCAGTTCTTC	CASSPSGPNEQFF
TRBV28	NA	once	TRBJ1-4	TGTGCCAGCAGGAGAACAACTAATGAAAAACTGTTTTTT	CASRRTTNEKLFF
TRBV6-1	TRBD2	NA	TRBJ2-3	TGTGCCAGCAGTGACGGGGGGGCGTGGGATACGCAGTATTTT	CASSDGGAWDTQYF
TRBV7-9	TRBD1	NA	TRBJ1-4	TGTGCCAGCAGCTCAGGGGGCAGAAGTTACGAAAAACTGTTTTTT	CASSSGGRSYEKLFF
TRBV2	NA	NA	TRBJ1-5	TGTGCCAGCAGTGAAGCGCTGTTTAGTAGCAATCAGCCCCAGCATTTT	CASSEALFSSNQPQHF
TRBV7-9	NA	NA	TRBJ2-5	TGTGCCAGCAGCTCCGCGAGGGCAGTAAGCCAAGAGACCCAGTACTTC	CASSSARAVSQETQYF
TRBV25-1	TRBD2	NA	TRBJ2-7	TGTGCCAGCAGTGATAAAACTAGCGGGGCACCCTACGAGCAGTACTTC	CASSDKTSGAPYEQYF
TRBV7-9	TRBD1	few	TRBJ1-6	TGTGCCAGCAGCTTAAGCGCAGGGGGATCACCCCTCCACTTT	CASSLSAGGSPLHF
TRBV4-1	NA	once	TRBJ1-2	TGCGCCAGCAGCCAAGAAATGGGACTAACCCCCTATGGCTACACCTTC	CASSQEMGLTPYGYTF
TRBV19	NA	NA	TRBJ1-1	TGTGCCAGTAGTAGGGGCCGGACGTTAGAAGCTTTCTTT	CASSRGRTLEAFF
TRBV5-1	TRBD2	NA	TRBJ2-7	TGCGCCAGCAGCCGGGAGGGCGGAGGTTACGAGCAGTACTTC	CASSREGGGYEQYF
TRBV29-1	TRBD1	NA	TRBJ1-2	TGCAGCGTTGTGGGGACAGGGGAGTCCTATGGCTACACCTTC	CSVVGTGESYGYTF
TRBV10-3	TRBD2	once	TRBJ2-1	TGTGCCATCAGGAAGTTTAGCGGGAAGCAGTTCTTC	CAIRKFSGKQFF
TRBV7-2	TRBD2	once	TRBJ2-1	TGTGCCAGCAGCTTGGGAGGACTAGCCAGGAATGAGCAGTTCTTC	CASSLGGLARNEQFF
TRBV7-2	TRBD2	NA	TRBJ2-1	TGTGCCAGCAGCCTAACCGGGACTAGCGGCTACAATGAGCAGTTCTTC	CASSLTGTSGYNEQFF
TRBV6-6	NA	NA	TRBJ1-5	TGTGCCAGCAGTCAAAGCCGAGATCAGCCCCAGCATTTT	CASSQSRDQPQHF
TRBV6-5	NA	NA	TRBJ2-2	TGTGCCAGCAGTCGCCCAGGGAGGAGCGGGGAGCTGTTTTTT	CASSRPGRSGELFF
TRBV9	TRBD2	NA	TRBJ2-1	TGTGCCAGCAGCCCCCAATGGGGGGGCAATGAGCAGTTCTTC	CASSPQWGGNEQFF
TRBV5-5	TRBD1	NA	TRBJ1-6	TGTGCCAGCAGCACCTCGACAGGGAGCGGTTCACCCCTCCACTTT	CASSTSTGSGSPLHF
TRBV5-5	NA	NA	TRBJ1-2	TGTGCCAGCAGCTGGGGGGGACCGAACTATGGCTACACCTTC	CASSWGGPNYGYTF
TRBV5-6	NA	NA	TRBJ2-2	TGTGCCAGCAGCCCGCTCTCGGTAGGGGGTACCGGGGAGCTGTTTTTT	CASSPLSVGGTGELFF
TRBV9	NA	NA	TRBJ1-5	TGTGCCAGCAGCGTAGGGGGCGTGAGCAATCAGCCCCAGCATTTT	CASSVGGVSNQPQHF
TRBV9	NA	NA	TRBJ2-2	TGTGCCAGCAGCGTAGGAGGTTCCGACACCGGGGAGCTGTTTTTT	CASSVGGSDTGELFF
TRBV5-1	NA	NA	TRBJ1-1	TGCGCCAGCAGCGGAGGGACGAAGAACACTGAAGCTTTCTTT	CASSGGTKNTEAFF
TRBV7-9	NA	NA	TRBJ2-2	TGTGCCAGCAGCTCCCAGGCAGTCACCGGGGAGCTGTTTTTT	CASSSQAVTGELFF
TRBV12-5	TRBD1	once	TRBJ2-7	TGTGCTAGTGCTGCGACAGGGCAAATAAACTCCTACGAGCAGTACTTC	CASAATGQINSYEQYF
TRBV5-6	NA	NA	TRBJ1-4	TGTGCCAGCAGCCACCTGGGTGAGGAACTGTTTTTT	CASSHLGEELFF
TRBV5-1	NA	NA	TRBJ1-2	TGCGCCAGCAGTTTTTTCTCCGGGGGGCCGAATGGCTACACCTTC	CASSFFSGGPNGYTF
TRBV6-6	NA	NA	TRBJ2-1	TGTGCCAGCAGTTACACTCGGTCAGGGGCAGCGTATGAGCAGTTCTTC	CASSYTRSGAAYEQFF
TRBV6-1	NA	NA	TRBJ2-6	TGTGCCAGCAGTGAACCCTCCTCTGGGGCCAACGTCCTGACTTTC	CASSEPSSGANVLTF
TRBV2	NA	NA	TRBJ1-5	TGTGCCAGCACGCAATCTACCGGGAATCAGCCCCAGCATTTT	CASTQSTGNQPQHF
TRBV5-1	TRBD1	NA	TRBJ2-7	TGCGCCAGCAGCTTGGCCGTTGGACAGGGGGGCGCCTACGAGCAGTACTTC	CASSLAVGQGGAYEQYF
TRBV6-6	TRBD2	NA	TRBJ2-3	TGTGCCAGCAGACCTTTTAGCGGGGGGGCAACAGATACGCAGTATTTT	CASRPFSGGATDTQYF
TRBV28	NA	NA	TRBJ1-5	TGTGCCAGCAGTTTAAGTGGCAGGTTTCAGCCCCAGCATTTT	CASSLSGRFQPQHF
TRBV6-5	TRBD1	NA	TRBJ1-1	TGTGCCAGCAGGGGAGGACAGGGAATGACCGAAGCTTTCTTT	CASRGGQGMTEAFF
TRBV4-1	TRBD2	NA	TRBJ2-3	TGCGCCAGCAGCCAAGTTAGCGGGGTCGCGCAGTATTTT	CASSQVSGVAQYF
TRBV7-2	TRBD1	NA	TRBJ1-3	TGTGCCAGCAGCTTTGAGGGGACAGTCTCTGGAAACACCATATATTTT	CASSFEGTVSGNTIYF
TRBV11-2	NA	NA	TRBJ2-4	TGTGCCAGCAGCTTAGACAGGTTCCGGACCAAAAACATTCAGTACTTC	CASSLDRFRTKNIQYF
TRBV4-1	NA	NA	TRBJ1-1	TGCGCCAGCAGCCAAGTCGTTCGGGGATATAAAGCTTTCTTT	CASSQVVRGYKAFF
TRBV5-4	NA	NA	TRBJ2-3	TGTGCCAGCAGCGTGGCTTCTCAGGGCTACACAGATACGCAGTATTTT	CASSVASQGYTDTQYF